The 20 T cell receptor beta chains presented below share a single source sample, sequenced in a study of regulatory dendritic cells for organ transplantation. Generated by immunoSEQ multiplex PCR, the TCRdb table keeps only in-frame clones and is missing some. Among 25,000 to 35,000 clones listed, 82% were seen once. The sequencing input was naive CD8+ T cells from blood. Subset given: CD45RA+ naive T cells. The source of these receptors is a human donor in good health.

The chain has TRBV7-9 and TRBJ1-4; 9 bases align to TRBD1. The CDR3 loop spans 14 amino acids. The germline V gene encodes CDR1 SEHNR and CDR2 FQNEAQ (reference sequence). V shed 5 bases, J shed 6 bases, and the junction held 4 bases outside the gene matches. The CDR3 region is CASSPRDRDEKLFF. DNA of the CDR3: TGTGCCAGCAGCCCCCGGGACAGGGATGAAAAACTGTTTTTT.

V and J are TRBV10-3 and TRBJ2-1; maybe TRBD2 (6 bases). The CDR3 has 14 amino acids. The ends were cut back, 7 bases at V and 2 bases at J, with 12 bases in the middle. The V gene's germline CDR1 is ENHRY and CDR2 SYGVKD. The CDR3 nucleotides read TGTGCCATCAACCAGGGAGGCACCTACAATGAGCAGTTCTTC. Protein: CAINQGGTYNEQFF.

The V call is TRBV10-2, the J call TRBJ2-2; 10 nucleotides agree with TRBD2. With V trimmed by 6 bases and J by 5 bases, 3 bases remained unmatched. The CDR3 consists of 14 residues. CDR1 is WSHSY and CDR2 is SAAADI in the germline V gene. CDR3 sequence (DNA): TGCGCCAGCAGCCGGACTAGCGGAACCGGGGAGCTGTTTTTT. This sequence encodes CASSRTSGTGELFF.

The chain combines TRBV5-6 with TRBJ2-1; the match to TRBD1 covers 10 bases. J gave up 4 bases and V 3 bases, and 4 bases lay outside the gene matches. The CDR3 length is 15 residues. Germline V gene lookup returns CDR1 SGHDT and CDR2 YYEEEE. CDR3 residues: CASSSGDRGYNEQFF. In nucleotides, the CDR3 is TGTGCCAGCAGCTCGGGGGACAGGGGATACAATGAGCAGTTCTTC.

This chain links TRBV9 with TRBJ2-2; 15 bases are a match to TRBD2. Germline CDR1 reads SGDLS; CDR2 reads YYNGEE. The CDR3 runs to 19 residues. With 3 bases clipped from V and 4 bases from J, the junction kept 10 bases outside the gene matches. CDR3 sequence reads: CASSAQGLAGGTGTGELFF. The CDR3 DNA sequence: TGTGCCAGCAGCGCCCAAGGACTAGCGGGGGGGACGGGCACCGGGGAGCTGTTTTTT. The full variable domain, completed using reference TRBV9 and TRBJ2-2, is DSGVTQTPKHLITATGQRVTLRCSPRSGDLSVYWYQQSLDQGLQFLIQYYNGEERAKGNILERFSAQQFPDLHSELNLSSLELGDSALYFCASSAQGLAGGTGTGELFFGEGSRLTVL.

This rearrangement joins TRBV7-9 to TRBJ2-2; 8 bases are shared with TRBD1. V gave up 5 bases and J gave up 2 bases; unmatched junction bases: 13. The CDR3 is 18 amino acids. From germline, CDR1 is SEHNR and CDR2 FQNEAQ (reference sequence). CDR3 in amino acids: CASSLEIRQGSNTGELFF. DNA of the CDR3: TGTGCCAGCAGCCTTGAAATCCGACAGGGGTCTAACACCGGGGAGCTGTTTTTT.

The chain joins TRBV6-5 to TRBJ1-2; D uncertain. The germline V and J ends were trimmed by 0 bases and 6 bases, with 11 bases remaining between them. CDR1 is MNHEY, CDR2 SVGAGI, per germline. This CDR3 has 14 residues. The CDR3 DNA reads TGTGCCAGCAGTTACTCAGCTGAACTGAATGGCTACACCTTC. Protein product: CASSYSAELNGYTF.

The chain has TRBV13 and TRBJ2-1; TRBD2 agrees at 10 bases. CDR1 is PRHDT, CDR2 FYEKMQ, per germline (reference sequence). The CDR3 is made up of 15 amino acids. V trimming: 2 bases; J trimming: 5 bases; junction bases outside the gene matches: 3. CDR3 region: CASSLSLAGDNEQFF. DNA for the CDR3: TGTGCCAGCAGCTTAAGTCTAGCGGGGGACAATGAGCAGTTCTTC. Variable domain in full (rest from reference TRBV13 and TRBJ2-1): AAGVIQSPRHLIKEKRETATLKCYPIPRHDTVYWYQQGPGQDPQFLISFYEKMQSDKGSIPDRFSAQQFSDYHSELNMSSLELGDSALYFCASSLSLAGDNEQFFGPGTRLTVL.

The V and J genes are TRBV19 and TRBJ2-7, with 12 bases matching TRBD2. V trimming: 0 bases; J trimming: 1 base; junction bases outside the gene matches: 1. Germline values: CDR1 LNHDA, CDR2 SQIVND (reference sequence). The CDR3 is 16 amino acids. CDR3 in amino acids: CASSIEGTSGSYEQYF. In DNA, the CDR3 is TGTGCCAGTAGTATAGAGGGGACTAGCGGGTCCTACGAGCAGTACTTC. The full variable domain, its missing parts supplied by reference TRBV19 and TRBJ2-7, is DGGITQSPKYLFRKEGQNVTLSCEQNLNHDAMYWYRQDPGQGLRLIYYSQIVNDFQKGDIAEGYSVSREKKESFPLTVTSAQKNPTAFYLCASSIEGTSGSYEQYFGPGTRLTVT.

This clone was picked up one time. This chain connects TRBV19 to TRBJ1-5; D perhaps matches TRBD1 (5 bases). CDR3 length: 15 residues. V was shortened by 7 bases and J by 1 base, with 14 bases between the two germline ends. From germline, CDR1 is LNHDA and CDR2 SQIVND (reference sequence). The CDR3 region is CASTMGQMSNQPQHF. The CDR3 DNA sequence: TGTGCCAGTACTATGGGGCAGATGAGCAATCAGCCCCAGCATTTT.

The chain employs TRBV7-9 and TRBJ2-3; 10 bases line up with TRBD2. CDR3 length: 17 residues. The trim removed 4 bases at V and 2 bases at J, leaving 9 bases unmatched. The germline gives CDR1 SEHNR, CDR2 FQNEAQ (reference sequence). The CDR3 reads CASSSGLAGVYTDTQYF. DNA for the CDR3: TGTGCCAGCAGCTCCGGCCTAGCGGGGGTGTACACAGATACGCAGTATTTT.

This clone was observed a handful of times. This sequence joins TRBV5-6 and TRBJ2-7; D may be TRBD1 (6 bases). Per the germline V gene, CDR1 is SGHDT and CDR2 is YYEEEE. The CDR3 sequence is 15 residues long. V shed 4 bases and J shed 0 bases, with 14 bases lying between them. CDR3 nucleotides: TGTGCCAGCAGCAAGGACAGCTTTAACTCCTACGAGCAGTACTTC. It encodes CASSKDSFNSYEQYF.

This chain uses TRBV4-3 with TRBJ2-7; the D is unclear. The germline CDR1 and CDR2 sequences are LGHNA and YSLEER. There are 16 residues in the CDR3. V was clipped by 0 bases and J by 3 bases, with 15 bases between them. CDR3 coding DNA: TGCGCCAGCAGCCAAGATTGGCAGGCGTCAGGCTACGAGCAGTACTTC. Translation: CASSQDWQASGYEQYF.

This clone was seen a few times. The rearrangement joins TRBV5-1 to TRBJ1-6; perhaps TRBD1 as D (6 bases). Per the germline V gene, CDR1 is SGHRS and CDR2 is YFSETQ. CDR3 size: 15 residues. Deletions cut 4 bases from V and 5 bases from J, with 13 bases between. Written as DNA, the CDR3 is TGCGCCAGCAGCGTGGGACACCGAAATAATTCACCCCTCCACTTT. This gives the protein CASSVGHRNNSPLHF.

The V and J genes are TRBV28 and TRBJ2-2; TRBD1 matches at 8 bases. Germline V gene data show CDR1 as MDHEN and CDR2 as SYDVKM. V trimming: 3 bases; J trimming: 4 bases; junction bases outside the gene matches: 7. The CDR3 contains 16 residues. The CDR3 sequence: CASSFTGTGGTGELFF. DNA of the CDR3: TGTGCCAGCAGTTTTACAGGGACAGGTGGCACCGGGGAGCTGTTTTTT.

The chain combines TRBV19 with TRBJ2-7; 11 bases match TRBD1. Germline V gene data show CDR1 as LNHDA and CDR2 as SQIVND (reference sequence). J lost 3 bases, V lost 5 bases, and 6 bases had no gene match. The CDR3 covers 15 residues. The DNA of the CDR3 is TGTGCCAGTAGTGGATCCGGGACAGGGGGCTACGAGCAGTACTTC. This gives the protein CASSGSGTGGYEQYF.

This clone was seen only once. The V gene is TRBV9, the J gene TRBJ1-3; perhaps TRBD1 as D (5 bases). The germline gives CDR1 SGDLS, CDR2 YYNGEE. Trimming took 4 bases from V and 2 from J, leaving 13 bases between them. The CDR3 runs to 15 residues. CDR3 DNA: TGTGCCAGCAGCCCCTGGGGGGGGGCTGGAAACACCATATATTTT. Translation gives CASSPWGGAGNTIYF.

The rearrangement links TRBV27 to TRBJ2-5; tentative D call: TRBD1 (5 bases). Trimming removed 6 bases from V and 1 base from J, with 21 bases in between. The V gene's germline CDR1 is MNHEY and CDR2 SMNVEV (reference sequence). The CDR3 totals 17 residues. CDR3 nucleotide sequence: TGTGCCAGCAGCCCCTGGACCTCACAGGTCATCCAAGAGACCCAGTACTTC. Amino acids: CASSPWTSQVIQETQYF.

The chain is built from TRBV7-2 and TRBJ2-7, with TRBD2 identical over 8 bases. With 3 bases clipped from V and 4 bases from J, the junction kept 5 bases outside the gene matches. The germline V gene encodes CDR1 SGHTA and CDR2 FQGNSA. The CDR3 is made up of 14 amino acids. In nucleotides, the CDR3 is TGTGCCAGCAGCTTCGGGGGGGGGAGTTACGAGCAGTACTTC. Protein product: CASSFGGGSYEQYF.

This rearrangement joins TRBV28 to TRBJ1-4; 8 bases agree with TRBD1. Germline V gives CDR1 MDHEN, CDR2 SYDVKM. V was pared by 9 bases and J by 8 bases, with 5 bases of the junction left unmatched. The length of the CDR3 is 12 residues. In DNA form, the CDR3 reads TGTGCCAGTCGGACAGGGTGGGAAAAACTGTTTTTT. Residues: CASRTGWEKLFF.